Presented here are 9 T cell receptor beta chains from one specimen sequenced in a study of OX40 agonist ivuxolimab in advanced cancers. Data came from immunoSEQ multiplex PCR; TCRdb stores just in-frame clones and leaves some out. Found here are tens of thousands of clones, around 82% of them singletons; the top ten hold about 4%. The sequences come from CD4+ or CD8+ T cells sorted from blood, collected in a trial of the OX40 agonist ivuxolimab. These receptors were taken from an adult with an advanced solid tumor such as melanoma, head and neck, liver or kidney cancer.

This clone was picked up a small number of times. The chain couples TRBV6-1 to TRBJ1-2, with a possible D match to TRBD1 (5 bases). Between the trimmed V and J ends, which lost 2 bases and 2 bases, there was a span of 18 bases. The germline CDR1 and CDR2 sequences are MNHNS and SASEGT. The CDR3 runs 17 residues. CDR3 amino acids: CASSESPDSFSNYGYTF. The CDR3 DNA reads TGTGCCAGCAGTGAAAGTCCCGACAGCTTCTCGAACTATGGCTACACCTTC.

The chain is built from TRBV4-1 and TRBJ2-1; D uncertain. The CDR3 sequence is 16 residues long. In germline, CDR1 is MGHRA, CDR2 YSYEKL. V was pared by 0 bases and J by 0 bases, with 9 bases between. CDR3 nucleotide sequence: TGCGCCAGCAGCCAAGATTTACAGATCTCCTACAATGAGCAGTTCTTC. As protein: CASSQDLQISYNEQFF.

J is TRBJ1-2 and V is TRBV13, with 8 bases lining up with TRBD1. J gave up 6 bases and V 4 bases, and 13 bases lay outside the gene matches. Germline values: CDR1 PRHDT, CDR2 FYEKMQ (reference sequence). The CDR3 spans 16 residues. CDR3 nucleotide sequence: TGTGCCAGCAGCTCGACCCGACTGGACAGGGTGCATGGCTACACCTTC. This translates into CASSSTRLDRVHGYTF.

This chain connects TRBV30 to TRBJ1-2; weak D call: TRBD1 (6 bases). From germline, CDR1 is GTSNPN and CDR2 SVGIG (reference sequence). CDR3 size: 13 residues. V shed 3 bases and J shed 3 bases, with 11 bases lying between them. CDR3 nucleotide sequence: TGTGCCTGGAGCGCGACAGGCCACTATGGCTACACCTTC. Its translation: CAWSATGHYGYTF.

The genes are TRBV11-2 and TRBJ2-7, with a possible D match to TRBD1 (8 bases). V lost 2 bases and J 7 bases, leaving 21 bases between the germline ends. Germline V gene lookup returns CDR1 SGHAT and CDR2 FQNNGV. The CDR3 contains 16 residues. The CDR3 here is CASSLRGTGLGGEQYF. The DNA of the CDR3 is TGTGCCAGCAGCTTACGGGGGACAGGCCTGGGAGGGGAGCAGTACTTC. Full variable domain (remainder filled in from reference TRBV11-2 and TRBJ2-7): EAGVAQSPRYKIIEKRQSVAFWCNPISGHATLYWYQQILGQGPKLLIQFQNNGVVDDSQLPKDRFSAERLKGVDSTLKIQPAKLEDSAVYLCASSLRGTGLGGEQYFGPGTRLTVT.

V is TRBV18 and J is TRBJ2-3; 10 nucleotides match TRBD2. Trimming at V came to 5 bases and at J to 2 bases, leaving 13 bases not matched to a gene. The CDR3 length is 18 residues. Per the germline V gene, CDR1 is KGHSH and CDR2 is LQKENI. The CDR3 DNA reads TGTGCCAGCTCATCGAGAGGGGCTAGCGGGAGTAACACAGATACGCAGTATTTT. Its protein is CASSSRGASGSNTDTQYF.

This clone was seen once. In DNA, the CDR3 is TGTGCCAGCAGTTCCATCTACGAGCAGTACTTC. Its translation: CASSSIYEQYF. The genes are TRBV6-1 and TRBJ2-7; no reliable D call. This CDR3 contains 11 residues. Deletions cut 5 bases from V and 3 bases from J, with 5 bases between. Germline CDR1 is MNHNS and CDR2 is SASEGT.

The chain has TRBV30 and TRBJ1-2, with D unresolved. Germline V gives CDR1 GTSNPN, CDR2 SVGIG (reference sequence). V was cut by 5 bases and J by 2 bases, with 9 bases left in between. This CDR3 spans 12 amino acids. CDR3 residues: CAWWQANYGYTF. As DNA, the CDR3 is TGTGCCTGGTGGCAGGCCAACTATGGCTACACCTTC.

This clone was observed at least ten times. The gene calls are TRBV7-9 and TRBJ2-7; 7 bases fit TRBD2. CDR3 length: 15 amino acids. The trim removed 5 bases at V and 1 base at J, leaving 8 bases unmatched. Germline V CDR1 and CDR2: SEHNR, FQNEAQ (reference sequence). The CDR3 spells CASSPADGRSYEQYF. The CDR3 coding sequence is TGTGCCAGCAGCCCGGCTGACGGGAGGTCCTACGAGCAGTACTTC.